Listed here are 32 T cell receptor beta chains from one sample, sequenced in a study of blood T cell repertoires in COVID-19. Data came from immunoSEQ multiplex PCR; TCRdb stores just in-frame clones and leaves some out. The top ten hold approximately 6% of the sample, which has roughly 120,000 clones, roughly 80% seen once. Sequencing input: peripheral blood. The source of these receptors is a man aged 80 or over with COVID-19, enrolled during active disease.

CDR3 amino acids: CASSEHGGGSTGELFF. The CDR3 DNA reads as TGTGCCAGCAGTGAACATGGGGGGGGTAGCACCGGGGAGCTGTTTTTT. V and J are TRBV6-1 and TRBJ2-2; 7 bases agree with TRBD2. J lost 4 bases, V lost 2 bases, and 7 bases had no gene match. Per the germline V gene, CDR1 is MNHNS and CDR2 is SASEGT. This CDR3 has 16 residues.

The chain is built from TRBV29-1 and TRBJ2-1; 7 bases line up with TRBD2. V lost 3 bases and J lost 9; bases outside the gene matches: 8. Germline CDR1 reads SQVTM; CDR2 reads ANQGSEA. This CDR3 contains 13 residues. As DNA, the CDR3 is TGCAGCGTTGAGCGGGAGCCTCTGGGTGAGCAGTTCTTC. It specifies CSVEREPLGEQFF.

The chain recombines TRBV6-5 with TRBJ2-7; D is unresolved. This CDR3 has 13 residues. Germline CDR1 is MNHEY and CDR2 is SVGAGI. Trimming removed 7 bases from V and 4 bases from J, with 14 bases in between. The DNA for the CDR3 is TGTGCCAGCAAAAACCCTGGAGAGTACGAGCAGTACTTC. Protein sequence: CASKNPGEYEQYF.

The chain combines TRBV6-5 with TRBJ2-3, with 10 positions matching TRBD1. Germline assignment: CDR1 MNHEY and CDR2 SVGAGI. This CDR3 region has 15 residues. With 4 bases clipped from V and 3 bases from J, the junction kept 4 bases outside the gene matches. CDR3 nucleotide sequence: TGTGCCAGCAGTTCCCGACAGGGGGCGACAGATACGCAGTATTTT. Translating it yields CASSSRQGATDTQYF.

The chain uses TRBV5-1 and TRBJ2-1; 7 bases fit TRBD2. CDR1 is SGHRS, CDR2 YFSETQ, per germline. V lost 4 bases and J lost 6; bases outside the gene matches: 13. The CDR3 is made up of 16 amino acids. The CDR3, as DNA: TGCGCCAGCAGCCCTCTCGGGGGAGGGCAAGCCAATGAGCAGTTCTTC. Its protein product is CASSPLGGGQANEQFF.

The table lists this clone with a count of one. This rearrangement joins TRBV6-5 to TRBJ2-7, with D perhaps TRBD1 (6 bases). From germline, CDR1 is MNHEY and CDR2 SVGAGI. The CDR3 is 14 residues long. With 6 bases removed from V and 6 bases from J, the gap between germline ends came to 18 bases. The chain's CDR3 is CASSKQGYQGEQYF. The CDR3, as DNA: TGTGCCAGCAGCAAACAGGGATACCAGGGCGAGCAGTACTTC.

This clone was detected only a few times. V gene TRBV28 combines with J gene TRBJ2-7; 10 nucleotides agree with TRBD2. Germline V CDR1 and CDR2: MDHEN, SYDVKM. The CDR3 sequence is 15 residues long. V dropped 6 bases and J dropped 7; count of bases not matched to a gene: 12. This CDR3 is CASSRSGTSASEQYF. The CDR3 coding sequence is TGTGCCAGCAGCCGGTCCGGGACTAGCGCTAGTGAGCAGTACTTC.

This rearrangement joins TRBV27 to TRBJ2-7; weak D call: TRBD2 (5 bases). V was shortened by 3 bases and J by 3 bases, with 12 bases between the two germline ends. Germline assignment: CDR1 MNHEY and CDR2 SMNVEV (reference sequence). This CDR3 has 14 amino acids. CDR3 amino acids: CASSFGSSVYEQYF. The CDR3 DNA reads TGTGCCAGCAGTTTTGGGAGCTCAGTCTACGAGCAGTACTTC.

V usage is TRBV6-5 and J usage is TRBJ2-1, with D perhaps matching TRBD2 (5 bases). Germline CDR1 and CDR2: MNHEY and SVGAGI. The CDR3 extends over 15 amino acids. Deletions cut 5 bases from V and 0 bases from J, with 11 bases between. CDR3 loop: CASSSPSGSYNEQFF. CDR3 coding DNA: TGTGCCAGCAGTAGTCCAAGCGGCTCCTACAATGAGCAGTTCTTC.

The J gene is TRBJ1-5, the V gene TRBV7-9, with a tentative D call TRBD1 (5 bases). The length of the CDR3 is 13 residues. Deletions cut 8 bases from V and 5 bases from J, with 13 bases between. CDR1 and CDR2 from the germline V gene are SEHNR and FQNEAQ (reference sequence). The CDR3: CASGGSADQPQHF. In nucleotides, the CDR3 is TGTGCCAGCGGGGGGAGTGCGGATCAGCCCCAGCATTTT.

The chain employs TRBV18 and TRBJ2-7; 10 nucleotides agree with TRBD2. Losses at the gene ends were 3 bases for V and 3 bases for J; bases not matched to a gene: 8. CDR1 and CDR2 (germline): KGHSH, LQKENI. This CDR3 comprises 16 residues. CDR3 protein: CASSPRLAGNIYEQYF. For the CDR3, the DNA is TGTGCCAGCTCACCCCGACTAGCGGGCAATATCTACGAGCAGTACTTC.

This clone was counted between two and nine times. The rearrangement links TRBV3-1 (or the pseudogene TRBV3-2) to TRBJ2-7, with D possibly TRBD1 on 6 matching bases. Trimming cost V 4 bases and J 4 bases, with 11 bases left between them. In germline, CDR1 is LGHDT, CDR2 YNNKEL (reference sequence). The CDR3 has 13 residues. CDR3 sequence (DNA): TGTGCCAGCAGCCCACTCCAGGGGTACGAGCAGTACTTC. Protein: CASSPLQGYEQYF.

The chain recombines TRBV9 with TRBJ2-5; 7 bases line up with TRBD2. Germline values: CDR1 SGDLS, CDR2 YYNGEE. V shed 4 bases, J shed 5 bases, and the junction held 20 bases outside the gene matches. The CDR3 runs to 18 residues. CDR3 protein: CASSSPTNRREYPETQYF. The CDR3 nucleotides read TGTGCCAGCAGCTCACCCACCAATAGGCGGGAGTACCCCGAGACCCAGTACTTC.

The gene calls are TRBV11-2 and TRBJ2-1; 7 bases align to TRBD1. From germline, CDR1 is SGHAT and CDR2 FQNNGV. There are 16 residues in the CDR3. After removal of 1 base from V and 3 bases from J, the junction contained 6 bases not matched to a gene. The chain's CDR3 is CASSLVTGVGYNEQFF. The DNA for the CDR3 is TGTGCCAGCAGCTTAGTCACAGGGGTTGGCTACAATGAGCAGTTCTTC.

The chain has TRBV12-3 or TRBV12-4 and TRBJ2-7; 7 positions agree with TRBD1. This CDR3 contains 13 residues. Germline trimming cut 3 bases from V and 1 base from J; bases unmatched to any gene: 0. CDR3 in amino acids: CASSLGQSYEQYF. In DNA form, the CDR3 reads TGTGCCAGCAGTTTGGGACAGTCCTACGAGCAGTACTTC.

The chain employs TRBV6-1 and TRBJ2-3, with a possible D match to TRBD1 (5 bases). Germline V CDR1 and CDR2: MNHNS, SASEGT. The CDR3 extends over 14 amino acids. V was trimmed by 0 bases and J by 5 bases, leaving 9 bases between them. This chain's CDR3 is CASSEARAIDTQYF. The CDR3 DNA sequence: TGTGCCAGCAGTGAAGCCAGGGCGATAGATACGCAGTATTTT.

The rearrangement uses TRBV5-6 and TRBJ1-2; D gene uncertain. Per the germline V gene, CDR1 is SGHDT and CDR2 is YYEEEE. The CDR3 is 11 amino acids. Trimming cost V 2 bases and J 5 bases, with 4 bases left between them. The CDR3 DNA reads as TGTGCCAGCAGCTTCGGGTATGGCTACACCTTC. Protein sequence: CASSFGYGYTF.

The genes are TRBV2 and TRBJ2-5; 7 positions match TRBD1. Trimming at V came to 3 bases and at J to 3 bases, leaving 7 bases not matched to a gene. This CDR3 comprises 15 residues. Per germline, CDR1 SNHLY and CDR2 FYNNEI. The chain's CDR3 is CASSDQGEKEETQYF. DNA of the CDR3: TGTGCCAGCAGTGATCAGGGGGAGAAAGAAGAGACCCAGTACTTC.

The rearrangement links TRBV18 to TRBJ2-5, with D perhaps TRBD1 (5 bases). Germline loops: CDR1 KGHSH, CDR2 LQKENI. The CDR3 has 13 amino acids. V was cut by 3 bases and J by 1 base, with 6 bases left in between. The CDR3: CASSPGPQETQYF. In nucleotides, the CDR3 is TGTGCCAGCTCACCGGGGCCCCAAGAGACCCAGTACTTC.

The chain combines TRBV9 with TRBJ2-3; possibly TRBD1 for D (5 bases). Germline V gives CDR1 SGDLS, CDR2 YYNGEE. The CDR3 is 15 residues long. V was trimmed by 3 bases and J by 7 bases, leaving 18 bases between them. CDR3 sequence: CASSGNPGIQNTQYF. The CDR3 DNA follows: TGTGCCAGCAGCGGAAACCCAGGGATACAGAATACGCAGTATTTT.

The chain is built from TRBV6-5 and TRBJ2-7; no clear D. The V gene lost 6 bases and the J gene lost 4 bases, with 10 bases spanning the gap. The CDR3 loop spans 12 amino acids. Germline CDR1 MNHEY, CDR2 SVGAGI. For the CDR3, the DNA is TGTGCCAGCAGCCCCGTTCAGTACGAGCAGTACTTC. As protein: CASSPVQYEQYF.

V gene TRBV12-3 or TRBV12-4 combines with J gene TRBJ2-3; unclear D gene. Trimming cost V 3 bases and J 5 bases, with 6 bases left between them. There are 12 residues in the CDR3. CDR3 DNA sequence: TGTGCCAGCAGTTTTAAGCGAGATACGCAGTATTTT. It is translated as CASSFKRDTQYF.

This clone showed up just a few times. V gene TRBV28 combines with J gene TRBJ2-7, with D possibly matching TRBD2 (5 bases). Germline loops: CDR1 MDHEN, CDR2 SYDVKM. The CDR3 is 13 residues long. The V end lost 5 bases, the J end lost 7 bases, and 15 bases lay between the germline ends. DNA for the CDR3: TGTGCCAGCAGTCTCCACCCGGGGTCTGAGCAGTACTTC. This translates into CASSLHPGSEQYF. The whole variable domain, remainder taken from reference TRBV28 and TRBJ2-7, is DVKVTQSSRYLVKRTGEKVFLECVQDMDHENMFWYRQDPGLGLRLIYFSYDVKMKEKGDIPEGYSVSREKKERFSLILESASTNQTSMYLCASSLHPGSEQYFGPGTRLTVT.

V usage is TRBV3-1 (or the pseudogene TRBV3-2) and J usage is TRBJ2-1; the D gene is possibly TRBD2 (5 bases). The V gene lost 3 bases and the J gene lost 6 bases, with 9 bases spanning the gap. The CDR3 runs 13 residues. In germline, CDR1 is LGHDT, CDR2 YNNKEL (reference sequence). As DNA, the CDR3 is TGTGCCAGCAGCCAGGGAGAGCCCAATGAGCAGTTCTTC. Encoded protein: CASSQGEPNEQFF.

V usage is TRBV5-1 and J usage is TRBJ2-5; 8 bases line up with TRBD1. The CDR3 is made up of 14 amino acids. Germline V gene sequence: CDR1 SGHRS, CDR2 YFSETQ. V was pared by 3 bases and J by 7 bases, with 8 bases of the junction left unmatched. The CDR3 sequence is CASSSTGGEGTQYF. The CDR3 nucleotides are TGCGCCAGCAGCTCTACAGGGGGTGAGGGGACCCAGTACTTC.

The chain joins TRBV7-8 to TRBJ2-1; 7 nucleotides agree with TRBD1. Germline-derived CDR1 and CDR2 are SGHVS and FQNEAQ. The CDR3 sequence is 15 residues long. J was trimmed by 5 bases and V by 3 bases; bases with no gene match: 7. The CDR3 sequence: CASSFSRQGDNEQFF. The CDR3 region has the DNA TGTGCCAGCAGCTTTTCCCGACAGGGTGACAATGAGCAGTTCTTC.

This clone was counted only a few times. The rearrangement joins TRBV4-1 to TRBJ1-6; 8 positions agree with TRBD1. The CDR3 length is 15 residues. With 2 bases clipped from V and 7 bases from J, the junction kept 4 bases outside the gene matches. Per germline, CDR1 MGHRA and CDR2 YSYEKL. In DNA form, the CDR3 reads TGCGCCAGCAGCCAATCCTGGACAGGGAATTCACCCCTCCACTTT. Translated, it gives CASSQSWTGNSPLHF.

The CDR3 loop reads CASRLGTPTYEQYF. CDR3 nucleotide sequence: TGTGCCAGCAGACTCGGGACACCTACCTACGAGCAGTACTTC. The genes are TRBV28 and TRBJ2-7; D possibly corresponds to TRBD1 (6 bases). Germline values: CDR1 MDHEN, CDR2 SYDVKM. The CDR3 is 14 residues long. Deletions cut 6 bases from V and 2 bases from J, with 14 bases between. The whole variable domain, remainder taken from reference TRBV28 and TRBJ2-7, is DVKVTQSSRYLVKRTGEKVFLECVQDMDHENMFWYRQDPGLGLRLIYFSYDVKMKEKGDIPEGYSVSREKKERFSLILESASTNQTSMYLCASRLGTPTYEQYFGPGTRLTVT.

CDR3 protein: CSVEGLAGGPTFYEQYF. In nucleotides, the CDR3 is TGCAGCGTTGAAGGCCTAGCGGGAGGCCCTACATTCTACGAGCAGTACTTC. V is TRBV29-1 and J is TRBJ2-7, with 11 bases that match TRBD2. V shed 1 base and J 3 bases; nucleotides not matched to a gene: 11. CDR1 and CDR2 from the germline V gene are SQVTM and ANQGSEA. This CDR3 comprises 17 residues.

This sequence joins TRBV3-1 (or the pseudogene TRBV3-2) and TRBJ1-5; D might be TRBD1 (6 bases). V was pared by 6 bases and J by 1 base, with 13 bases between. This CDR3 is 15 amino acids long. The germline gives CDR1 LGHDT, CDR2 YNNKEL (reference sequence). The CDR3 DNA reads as TGTGCCAGCAGAATACAGGGAAGGAGCAATCAGCCCCAGCATTTT. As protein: CASRIQGRSNQPQHF.

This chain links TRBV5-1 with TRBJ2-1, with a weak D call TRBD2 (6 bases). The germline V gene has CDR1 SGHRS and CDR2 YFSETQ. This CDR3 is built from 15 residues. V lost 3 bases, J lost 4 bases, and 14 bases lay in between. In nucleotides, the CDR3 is TGCGCCAGCAGCTCCGGCGGAGGGCAGTACAATGAGCAGTTCTTC. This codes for CASSSGGGQYNEQFF.

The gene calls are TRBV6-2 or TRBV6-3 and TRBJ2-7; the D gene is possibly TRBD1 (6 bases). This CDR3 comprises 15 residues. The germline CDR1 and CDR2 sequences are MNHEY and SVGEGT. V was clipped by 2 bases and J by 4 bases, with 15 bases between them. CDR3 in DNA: TGTGCCAGCAGTTACCCCGCTGGACAGCCATACGAGCAGTACTTC. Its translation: CASSYPAGQPYEQYF.